What follows describes a single TCR beta chain. Vbeta (60) and Jbeta (13) primers were used in the PCR. Here immunoSEQ multiplex PCR was the method, and the copy in TCRdb shows in-frame clones only, minus some. The profile shows around 85,000 clones, around three quarters of them singletons. Between the trimmed V and J ends, which lost 5 bases and 0 bases, there was a span of 16 bases. The CDR3 is 16 residues long. Germline V gene lookup returns CDR1 SGHVS and CDR2 FQNEAQ. This specimen comes from a study of cytomegalovirus exposure and HLA in healthy donors. Sequencing input: PBMCs. The TCR comes from a man aged 25 to 45 in good health and CMV-seronegative. The genes are TRBV7-8 and TRBJ1-1; D is undetermined. CDR3 residues: CASSPPSGRVNTEAFF. CDR3 sequence (DNA): TGTGCCAGCAGCCCGCCCAGTGGGAGGGTGAACACTGAAGCTTTCTTT.